This T cell receptor beta chain was documented in a study of T cell repertoires in cytomegalovirus infection. Background on the study: Matching HLA type and CMV infection were both indicated by public TCR beta signatures.

Points from the study as a whole: Totalled public TCR beta family frequency picked out people who carried CMV plus the relevant HLA.

Via MiXCR, TCRdb re-called the reads, giving one row per CDR3 protein. This sample has around 740,000 distinct CDR3 sequences, with 35% found just once. In this sample, this clonotype turned up a few times. Its target is unknown. The material sequenced was PBMCs. The TCR was taken from a human donor in good health (CMV status not recorded). Some clones in this sample may be carry-over from other donors' samples.

For the CDR3, the DNA is TGTGCCAGCAGTGCAGACTCGGGACAGGGGGCTCCCTATAGCAATCAGCCCCAGCATTTT. Its protein product is CASSADSGQGAPYSNQPQHF. The gene calls are TRBV12-3 or TRBV12-4 and TRBJ1-5, with TRBD1 matching 12 bases. The CDR3 is 20 amino acids. V lost 5 bases, J lost 0 bases, and 14 bases stayed unmatched.